This entry is about one TCR beta chain. No antigen is known for it. The PCR contained 60 Vbeta and 13 Jbeta primers. In the authors' methods: It was a later analysis that counted some 80 million unique TCR beta chains, of which around 11 million were shared. The protocol was immunoSEQ multiplex PCR, while the TCRdb copy is restricted to in-frame clones and leaves out a portion. V and J calls and clone size are those listed in that table; D and trimming were worked out from the DNA. The sample has approximately 130,000 clones, around 9% seen once. These data are taken from a study of cytomegalovirus exposure and HLA in healthy donors. About the study: Unique TCRs from HLA-typed donors, 65 million to 85 million of them, were held in an early data release. The study's findings and limits: CMV serostatus was the sole immune exposure information available. A later analysis linked a missense DCLRE1C variant to TCR beta V- and J-gene trimming.

Germline CDR1 SGHRS, CDR2 YFSETQ. Trimming removed 4 bases at V and 4 bases at J, with 15 bases between. CDR3 size: 15 residues. The source of this sequence is a woman in her 40s in good health and CMV-seropositive. The genes are TRBV5-1 and TRBJ1-3, with D possibly matching TRBD1 (6 bases). The material sequenced was PBMCs. CDR3 amino acids: CASSQSSGAGNTIYF. CDR3 bases: TGCGCCAGCAGCCAGTCATCAGGGGCCGGAAACACCATATATTTT.